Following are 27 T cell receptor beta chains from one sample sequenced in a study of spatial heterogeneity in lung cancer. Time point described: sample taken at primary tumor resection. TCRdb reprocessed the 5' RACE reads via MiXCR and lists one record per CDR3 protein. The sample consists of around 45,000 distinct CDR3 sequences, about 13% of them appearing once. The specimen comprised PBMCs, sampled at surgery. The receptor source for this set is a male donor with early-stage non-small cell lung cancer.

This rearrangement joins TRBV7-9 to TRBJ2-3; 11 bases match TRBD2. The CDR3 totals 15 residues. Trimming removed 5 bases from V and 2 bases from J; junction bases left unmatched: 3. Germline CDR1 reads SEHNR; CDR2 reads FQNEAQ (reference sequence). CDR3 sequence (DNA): TGTGCCAGCAGCATGACTAGCGGGAACACAGATACGCAGTATTTT. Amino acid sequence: CASSMTSGNTDTQYF.

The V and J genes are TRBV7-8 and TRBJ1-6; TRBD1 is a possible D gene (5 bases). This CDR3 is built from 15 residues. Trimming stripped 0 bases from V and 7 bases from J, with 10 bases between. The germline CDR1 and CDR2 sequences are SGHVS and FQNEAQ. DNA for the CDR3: TGTGCCAGCAGCTTAGCGGGGGATTGGAATTCACCCCTCCACTTT. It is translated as CASSLAGDWNSPLHF.

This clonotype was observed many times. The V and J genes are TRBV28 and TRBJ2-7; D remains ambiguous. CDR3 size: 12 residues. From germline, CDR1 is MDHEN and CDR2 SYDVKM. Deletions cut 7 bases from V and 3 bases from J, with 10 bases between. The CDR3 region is CASNNRIYEQYF. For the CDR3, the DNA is TGTGCCAGCAACAACAGAATCTACGAGCAGTACTTC.

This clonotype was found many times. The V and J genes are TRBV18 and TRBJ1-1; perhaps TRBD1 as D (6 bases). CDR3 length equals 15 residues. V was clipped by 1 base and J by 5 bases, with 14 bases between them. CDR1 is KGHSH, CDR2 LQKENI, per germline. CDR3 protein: CASSPQGEVGTEAFF. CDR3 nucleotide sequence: TGTGCCAGCTCACCACAGGGGGAGGTCGGAACTGAAGCTTTCTTT.

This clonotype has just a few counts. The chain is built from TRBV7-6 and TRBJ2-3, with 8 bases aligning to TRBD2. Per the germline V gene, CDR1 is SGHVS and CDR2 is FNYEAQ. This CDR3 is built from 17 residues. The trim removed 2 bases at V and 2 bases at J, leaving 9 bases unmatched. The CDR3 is CASSLMVAGSLTDTQYF. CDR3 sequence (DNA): TGTGCCAGCAGCTTAATGGTAGCGGGGAGCCTCACAGATACGCAGTATTTT. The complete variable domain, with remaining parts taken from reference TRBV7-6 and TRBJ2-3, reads GAGVSQSPRYKVTKRGQDVALRCDPISGHVSLYWYRQALGQGPEFLTYFNYEAQQDKSGLPNDRFSAERPEGSISTLTIQRTEQRDSAMYRCASSLMVAGSLTDTQYFGPGTRLTVL.

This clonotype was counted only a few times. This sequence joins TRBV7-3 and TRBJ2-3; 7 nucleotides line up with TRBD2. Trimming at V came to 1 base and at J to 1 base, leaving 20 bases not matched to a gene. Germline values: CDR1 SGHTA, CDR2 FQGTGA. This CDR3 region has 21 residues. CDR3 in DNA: TGTGCCAGCAGCTTAAGGCTAGGAGGAGGGCTAGCGGCGAGAGGCACAGATACGCAGTATTTT. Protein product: CASSLRLGGGLAARGTDTQYF.

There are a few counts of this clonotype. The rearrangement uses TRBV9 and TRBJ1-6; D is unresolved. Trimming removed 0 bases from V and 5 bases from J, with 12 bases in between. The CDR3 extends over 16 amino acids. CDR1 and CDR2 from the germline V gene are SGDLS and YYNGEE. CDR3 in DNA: TGTGCCAGCAGCGTAGGATCAGACGTGCATAATTCACCCCTCCACTTT. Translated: CASSVGSDVHNSPLHF.

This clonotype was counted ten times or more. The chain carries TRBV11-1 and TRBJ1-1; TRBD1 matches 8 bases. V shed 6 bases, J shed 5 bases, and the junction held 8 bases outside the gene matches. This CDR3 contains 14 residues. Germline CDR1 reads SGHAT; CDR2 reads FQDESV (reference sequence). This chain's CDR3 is CASSPTGGETEAFF. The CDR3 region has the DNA TGTGCCAGCAGTCCTACAGGGGGAGAGACTGAAGCTTTCTTT.

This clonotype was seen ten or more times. CDR3 region: CASSSGAARNQPQHF. As DNA, the CDR3 is TGTGCCAGTAGTAGCGGGGCAGCTAGAAATCAGCCCCAGCATTTT. This chain uses TRBV19 with TRBJ1-5; perhaps TRBD1 as D (5 bases). CDR3 length: 15 residues. V lost 4 bases and J lost 4, with 14 bases in between. The germline V gene has CDR1 LNHDA and CDR2 SQIVND (reference sequence).

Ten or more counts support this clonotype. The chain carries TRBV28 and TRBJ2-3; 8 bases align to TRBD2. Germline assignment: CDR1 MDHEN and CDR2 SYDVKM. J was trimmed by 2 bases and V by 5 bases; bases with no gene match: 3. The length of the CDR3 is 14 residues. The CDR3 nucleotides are TGTGCCAGCAGTAAACTAGCGGTCACAGATACGCAGTATTTT. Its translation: CASSKLAVTDTQYF.

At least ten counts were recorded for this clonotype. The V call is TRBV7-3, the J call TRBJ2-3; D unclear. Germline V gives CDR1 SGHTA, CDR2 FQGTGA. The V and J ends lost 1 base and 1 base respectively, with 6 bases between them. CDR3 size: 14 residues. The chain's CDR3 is CASSLIARTDTQYF. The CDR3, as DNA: TGTGCCAGCAGCTTAATCGCTCGCACAGATACGCAGTATTTT. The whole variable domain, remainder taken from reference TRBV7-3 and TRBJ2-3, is GAGVSQTPSNKVTEKGKYVELRCDPISGHTALYWYRQSLGQGPEFLIYFQGTGAADDSGLPNDRFFAVRPEGSVSTLKIQRTERGDSAVYLCASSLIARTDTQYFGPGTRLTVL.

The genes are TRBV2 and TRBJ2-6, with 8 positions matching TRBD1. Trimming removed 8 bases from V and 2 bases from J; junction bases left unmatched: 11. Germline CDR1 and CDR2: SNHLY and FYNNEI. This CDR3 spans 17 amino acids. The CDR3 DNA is TGTGCCAGCTGCGAGGACAGGGCTAGGGCTGGGGCCAACGTCCTGACTTTC. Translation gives CASCEDRARAGANVLTF. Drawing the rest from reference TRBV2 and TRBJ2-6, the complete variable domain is EPEVTQTPSHQVTQMGQEVILRCVPISNHLYFYWYRQILGQKVEFLVSFYNNEISEKSEIFDDQFSVERPDGSNFTLKIRSTKLEDSAMYFCASCEDRARAGANVLTFGAGSRLTVL.

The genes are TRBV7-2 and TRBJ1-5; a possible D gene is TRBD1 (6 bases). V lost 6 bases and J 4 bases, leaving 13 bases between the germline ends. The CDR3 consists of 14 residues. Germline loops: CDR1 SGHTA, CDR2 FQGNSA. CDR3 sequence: CASSRQAGNQPQHF. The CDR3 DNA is TGTGCCAGCAGTCGACAGGCGGGGAATCAGCCCCAGCATTTT.

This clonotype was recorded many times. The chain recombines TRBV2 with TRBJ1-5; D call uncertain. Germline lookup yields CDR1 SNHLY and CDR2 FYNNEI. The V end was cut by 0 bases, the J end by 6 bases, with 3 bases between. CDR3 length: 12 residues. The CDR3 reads CASSEAIQPQHF. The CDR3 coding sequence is TGTGCCAGCAGTGAAGCTATTCAGCCCCAGCATTTT. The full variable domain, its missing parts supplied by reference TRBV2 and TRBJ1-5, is EPEVTQTPSHQVTQMGQEVILRCVPISNHLYFYWYRQILGQKVEFLVSFYNNEISEKSEIFDDQFSVERPDGSNFTLKIRSTKLEDSAMYFCASSEAIQPQHFGDGTRLSIL.

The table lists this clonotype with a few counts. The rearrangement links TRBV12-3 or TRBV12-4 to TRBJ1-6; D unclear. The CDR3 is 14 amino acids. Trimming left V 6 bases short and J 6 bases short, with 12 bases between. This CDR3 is CASSPRPRNSPLHF. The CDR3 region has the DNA TGTGCCAGCAGCCCCCGCCCTCGTAATTCACCCCTCCACTTT.

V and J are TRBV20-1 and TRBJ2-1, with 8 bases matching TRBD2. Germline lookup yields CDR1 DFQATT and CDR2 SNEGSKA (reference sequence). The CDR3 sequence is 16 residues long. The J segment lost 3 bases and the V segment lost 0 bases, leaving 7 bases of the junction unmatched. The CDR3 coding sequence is TGCAGTGCTAGAGATTACAGCGGGGGCGACTACAATGAGCAGTTCTTC. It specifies CSARDYSGGDYNEQFF.

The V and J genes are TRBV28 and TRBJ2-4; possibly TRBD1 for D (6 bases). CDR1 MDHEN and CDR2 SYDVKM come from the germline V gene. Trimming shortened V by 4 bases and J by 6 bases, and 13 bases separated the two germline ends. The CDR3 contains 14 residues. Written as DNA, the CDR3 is TGTGCCAGCAGTTCATACAGGGATCCAAACATTCAGTACTTC. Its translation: CASSSYRDPNIQYF.

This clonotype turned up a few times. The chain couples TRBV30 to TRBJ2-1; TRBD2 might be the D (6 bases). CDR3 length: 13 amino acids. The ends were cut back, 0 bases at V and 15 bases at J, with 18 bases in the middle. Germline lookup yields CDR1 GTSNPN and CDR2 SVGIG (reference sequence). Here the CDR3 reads CAWSVRPAGSLFF. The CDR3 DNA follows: TGTGCCTGGAGTGTACGCCCTGCCGGGAGCCTGTTCTTC.

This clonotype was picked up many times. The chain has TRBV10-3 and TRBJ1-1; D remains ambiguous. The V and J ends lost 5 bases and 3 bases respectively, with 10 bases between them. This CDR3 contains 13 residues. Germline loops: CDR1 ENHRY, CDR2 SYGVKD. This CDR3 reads CAISRTLDTEAFF. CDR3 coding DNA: TGTGCCATCAGTCGGACGCTGGACACTGAAGCTTTCTTT.

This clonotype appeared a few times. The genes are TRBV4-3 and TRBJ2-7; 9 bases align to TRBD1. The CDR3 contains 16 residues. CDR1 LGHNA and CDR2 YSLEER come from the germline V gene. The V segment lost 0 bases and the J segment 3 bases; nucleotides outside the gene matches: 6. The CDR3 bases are TGCGCCAGCAGCCAAGATCGCGGGACAGGGAGCTACGAGCAGTACTTC. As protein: CASSQDRGTGSYEQYF.

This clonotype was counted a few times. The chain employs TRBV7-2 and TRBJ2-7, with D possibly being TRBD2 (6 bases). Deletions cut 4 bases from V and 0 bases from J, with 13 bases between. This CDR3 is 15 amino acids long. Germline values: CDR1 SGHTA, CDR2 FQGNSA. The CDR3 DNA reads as TGTGCCAGCAGCTACCTAGCGTACAGCTCCTACGAGCAGTACTTC. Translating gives CASSYLAYSSYEQYF. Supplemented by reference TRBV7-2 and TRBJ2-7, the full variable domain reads GAGVSQSPSNKVTEKGKDVELRCDPISGHTALYWYRQSLGQGLEFLIYFQGNSAPDKSGLPSDRFSAERTGGSVSTLTIQRTQQEDSAVYLCASSYLAYSSYEQYFGPGTRLTVT.

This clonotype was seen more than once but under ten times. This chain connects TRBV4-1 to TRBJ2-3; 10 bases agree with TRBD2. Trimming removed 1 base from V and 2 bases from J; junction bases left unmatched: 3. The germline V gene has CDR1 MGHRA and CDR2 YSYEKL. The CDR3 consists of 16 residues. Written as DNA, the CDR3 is TGCGCCAGCAGCCAAGGACTAGCGGGCCTCACAGATACGCAGTATTTT. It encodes CASSQGLAGLTDTQYF.

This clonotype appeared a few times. CDR3 nucleotide sequence: TGTGCCACCAGTTTTGGACCCGGGATGGATTCTATGTACTTC. Amino acids: CATSFGPGMDSMYF. V is TRBV24-1 and J is TRBJ2-5, with a weak D call TRBD2 (5 bases). Per germline, CDR1 KGHDR and CDR2 SFDVKD. There are 14 residues in the CDR3. The V end was cut by 6 bases, the J end by 13 bases, with 23 bases between.

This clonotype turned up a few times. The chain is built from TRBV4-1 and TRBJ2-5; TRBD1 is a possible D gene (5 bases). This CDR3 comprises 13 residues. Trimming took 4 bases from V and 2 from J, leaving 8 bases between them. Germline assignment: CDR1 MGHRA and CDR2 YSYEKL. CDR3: CASSLQVQETQYF. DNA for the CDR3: TGCGCCAGCAGCCTACAGGTTCAAGAGACCCAGTACTTC.

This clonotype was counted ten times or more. The DNA for the CDR3 is TGCGCCAGCAGCCAACCCCAGTCCGGGAAGGGCACTGAAGCTTTCTTT. Encoded protein: CASSQPQSGKGTEAFF. The chain joins TRBV4-1 to TRBJ1-1; D gene uncertain. This CDR3 is 16 amino acids long. Per the germline V gene, CDR1 is MGHRA and CDR2 is YSYEKL. V lost 2 bases, J lost 4 bases, and 17 bases lay in between.

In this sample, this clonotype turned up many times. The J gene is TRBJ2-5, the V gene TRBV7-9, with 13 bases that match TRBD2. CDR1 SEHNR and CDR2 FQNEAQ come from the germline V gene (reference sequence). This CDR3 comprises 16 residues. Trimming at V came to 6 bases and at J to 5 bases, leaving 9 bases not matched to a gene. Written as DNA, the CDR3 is TGTGCCAGCAGTCCAGGACTAGCGGGAGCTGGTGAGACCCAGTACTTC. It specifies CASSPGLAGAGETQYF.

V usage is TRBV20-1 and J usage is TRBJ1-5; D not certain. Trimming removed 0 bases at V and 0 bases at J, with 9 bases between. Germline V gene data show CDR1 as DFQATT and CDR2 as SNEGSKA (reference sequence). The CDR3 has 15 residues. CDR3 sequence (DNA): TGCAGTGCTAGAGATGGTAGAAATAGCAATCAGCCCCAGCATTTT. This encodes CSARDGRNSNQPQHF.